This T cell receptor beta chain emerged from a study of T cell repertoires in cytomegalovirus infection. The wider study: Recently identified HLA-C-restricted and well-studied HLA-B-restricted CMV epitopes were used.

The germline V gene has CDR1 SGHVS and CDR2 FNYEAQ. The CDR3 is 13 amino acids. V lost 7 bases and J lost 5, with 14 bases in between. One entry per CDR3 protein results from TCRdb running MiXCR on the reads. The sample consists of tens of thousands of distinct CDR3 sequences, roughly a fifth of them appearing once. In regard to this clonotype: The antigen remains unidentified.

This TCR derives from a human donor in good health (CMV status not recorded). Some clones in this sample may be carry-over from other donors' samples. The input for sequencing was CD8+ T cells from cultured PBMCs, taken from culture after CMV antigen stimulation. The chain uses TRBV7-6 and TRBJ1-1; TRBD1 might be the D (6 bases). The CDR3 nucleotides read TGTGCCAGCACAGGGGCACGGGGGACTGAAGCTTTCTTT. Translation: CASTGARGTEAFF.